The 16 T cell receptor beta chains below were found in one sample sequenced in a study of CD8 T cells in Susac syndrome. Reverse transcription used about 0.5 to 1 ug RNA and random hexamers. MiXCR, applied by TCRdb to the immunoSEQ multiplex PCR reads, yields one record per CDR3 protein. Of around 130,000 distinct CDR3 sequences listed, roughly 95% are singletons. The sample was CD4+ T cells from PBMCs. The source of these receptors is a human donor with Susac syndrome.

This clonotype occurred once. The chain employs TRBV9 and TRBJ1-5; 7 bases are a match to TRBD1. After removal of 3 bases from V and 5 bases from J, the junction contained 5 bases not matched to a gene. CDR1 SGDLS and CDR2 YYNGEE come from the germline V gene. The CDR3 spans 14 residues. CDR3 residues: CASSAGQTYQPQHF. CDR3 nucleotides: TGTGCCAGCAGCGCGGGACAGACTTATCAGCCCCAGCATTTT.

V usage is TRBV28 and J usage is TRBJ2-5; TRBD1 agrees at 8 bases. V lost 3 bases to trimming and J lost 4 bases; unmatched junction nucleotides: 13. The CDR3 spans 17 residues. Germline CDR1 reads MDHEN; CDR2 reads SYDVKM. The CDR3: CASSLNPGQGRRETQYF. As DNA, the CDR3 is TGTGCCAGCAGTTTGAACCCCGGACAGGGAAGAAGAGAGACCCAGTACTTC.

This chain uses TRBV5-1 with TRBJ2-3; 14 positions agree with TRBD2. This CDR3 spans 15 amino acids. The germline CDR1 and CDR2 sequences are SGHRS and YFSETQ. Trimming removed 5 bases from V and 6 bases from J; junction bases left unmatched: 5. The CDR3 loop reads CASSEGLAGADTQYF. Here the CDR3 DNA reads TGCGCCAGCAGTGAGGGACTAGCGGGAGCTGATACGCAGTATTTT.

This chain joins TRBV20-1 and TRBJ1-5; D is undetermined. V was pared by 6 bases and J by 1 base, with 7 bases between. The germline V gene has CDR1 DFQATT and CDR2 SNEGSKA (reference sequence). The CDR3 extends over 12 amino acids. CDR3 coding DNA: TGCAGTGCCCACAACAGCAATCAGCCCCAGCATTTT. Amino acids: CSAHNSNQPQHF.

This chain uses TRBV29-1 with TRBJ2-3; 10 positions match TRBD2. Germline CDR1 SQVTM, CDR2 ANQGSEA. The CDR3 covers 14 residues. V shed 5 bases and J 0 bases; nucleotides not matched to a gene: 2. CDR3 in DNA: TGCAGCGTTATAGCGGGAGGTAGCACAGATACGCAGTATTTT. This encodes CSVIAGGSTDTQYF.

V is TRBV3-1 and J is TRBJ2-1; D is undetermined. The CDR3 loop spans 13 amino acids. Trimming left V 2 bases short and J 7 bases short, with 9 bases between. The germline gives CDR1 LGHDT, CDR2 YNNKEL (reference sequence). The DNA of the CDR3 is TGTGCCAGCAGCCAAACACTGATAAATGAGCAGTTCTTC. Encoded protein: CASSQTLINEQFF.

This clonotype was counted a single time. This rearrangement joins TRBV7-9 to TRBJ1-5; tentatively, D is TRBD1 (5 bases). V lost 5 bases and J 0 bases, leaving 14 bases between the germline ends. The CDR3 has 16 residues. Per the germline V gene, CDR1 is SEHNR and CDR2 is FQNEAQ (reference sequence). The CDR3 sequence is CASSPGRGYSNQPQHF. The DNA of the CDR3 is TGTGCCAGCAGCCCAGGGCGGGGATATAGCAATCAGCCCCAGCATTTT.

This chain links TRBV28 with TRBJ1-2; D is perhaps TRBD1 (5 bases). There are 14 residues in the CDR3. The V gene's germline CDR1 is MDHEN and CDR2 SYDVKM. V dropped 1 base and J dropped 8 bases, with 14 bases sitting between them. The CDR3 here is CASSLSTVGYGYTF. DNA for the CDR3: TGTGCCAGCAGTTTATCGACAGTCGGGTACGGCTACACCTTC.

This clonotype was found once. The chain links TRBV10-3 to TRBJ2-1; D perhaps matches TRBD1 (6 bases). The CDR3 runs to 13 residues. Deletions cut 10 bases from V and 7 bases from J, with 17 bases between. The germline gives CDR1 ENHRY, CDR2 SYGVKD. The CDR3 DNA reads TGTGCCACACAAGGCCACAGGGATAATGAGCAGTTCTTC. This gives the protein CATQGHRDNEQFF.

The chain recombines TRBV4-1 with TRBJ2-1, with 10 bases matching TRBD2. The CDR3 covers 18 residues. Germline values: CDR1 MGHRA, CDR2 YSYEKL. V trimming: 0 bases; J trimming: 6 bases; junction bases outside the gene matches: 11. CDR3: CASSQDASSGRRSNEQFF. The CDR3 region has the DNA TGCGCCAGCAGCCAAGATGCGTCTAGCGGGAGACGGAGCAATGAGCAGTTCTTC.

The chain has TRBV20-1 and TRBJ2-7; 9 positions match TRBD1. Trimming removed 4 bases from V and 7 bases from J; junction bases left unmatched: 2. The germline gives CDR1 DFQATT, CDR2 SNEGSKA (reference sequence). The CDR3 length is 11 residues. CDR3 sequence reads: CSAIGQGEQYF. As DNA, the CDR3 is TGCAGTGCTATCGGACAGGGGGAGCAGTACTTC.

In nucleotides, the CDR3 is TGCAGCGTTAGGCATACGAGCTCCTACGAGCAGTACTTC. The encoded protein is CSVRHTSSYEQYF. This chain joins TRBV29-1 and TRBJ2-7, with no clear D. V was pared by 5 bases and J by 0 bases, with 11 bases between. This CDR3 spans 13 amino acids. The V gene's germline CDR1 is SQVTM and CDR2 ANQGSEA.

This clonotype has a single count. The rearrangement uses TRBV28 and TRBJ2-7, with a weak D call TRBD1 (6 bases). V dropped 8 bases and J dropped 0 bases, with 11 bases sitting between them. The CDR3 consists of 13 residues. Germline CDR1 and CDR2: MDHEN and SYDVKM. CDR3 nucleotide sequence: TGTGCCAGCGGGACATACAGCTCCTACGAGCAGTACTTC. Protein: CASGTYSSYEQYF.

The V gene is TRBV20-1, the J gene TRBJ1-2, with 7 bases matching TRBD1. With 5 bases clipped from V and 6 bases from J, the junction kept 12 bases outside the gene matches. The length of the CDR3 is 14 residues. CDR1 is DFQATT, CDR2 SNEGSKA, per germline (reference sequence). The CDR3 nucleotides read TGCAGTGCTTCAATCCCGGGACAGCATCATGGCTACACCTTC. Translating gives CSASIPGQHHGYTF.

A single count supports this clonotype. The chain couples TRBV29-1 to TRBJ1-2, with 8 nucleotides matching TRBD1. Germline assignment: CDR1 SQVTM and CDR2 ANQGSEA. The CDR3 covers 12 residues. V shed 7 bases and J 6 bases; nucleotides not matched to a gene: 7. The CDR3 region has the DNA TGCAGCGCCGAGGACAGGGCCGATGGCTACACCTTC. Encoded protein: CSAEDRADGYTF.

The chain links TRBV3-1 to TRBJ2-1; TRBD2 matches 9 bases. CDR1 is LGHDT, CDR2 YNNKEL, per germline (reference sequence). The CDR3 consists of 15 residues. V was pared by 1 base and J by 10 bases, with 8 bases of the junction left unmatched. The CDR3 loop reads CASSQGAGGRGEQFF. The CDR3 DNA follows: TGTGCCAGCAGCCAAGGGGCGGGAGGGCGCGGGGAGCAGTTCTTC.